Listed here are 14 T cell receptor beta chains from one sample, sequenced in a study of blood T cell repertoires in COVID-19. Assay used: immunoSEQ multiplex PCR; TCRdb lists only in-frame clones, some missing. The data contain over 350,000 clones, approximately 90% of them seen just once; the ten biggest clones take up roughly 4%. The sequenced material came from peripheral blood. These TCRs come from a woman under 40 with acute or convalescent COVID-19.

The chain has TRBV7-2 and TRBJ1-2; weak D call: TRBD1 (5 bases). Germline V gene lookup returns CDR1 SGHTA and CDR2 FQGNSA. There are 14 residues in the CDR3. Between the trimmed V and J ends, which lost 4 bases and 2 bases, there was a span of 11 bases. CDR3 nucleotides: TGTGCCAGCAGCTCCGGGACTGGGAACTATGGCTACACCTTC. Translated: CASSSGTGNYGYTF.

This chain links TRBV10-3 with TRBJ2-5; 8 positions agree with TRBD2. J lost 2 bases, V lost 6 bases, and 5 bases had no gene match. CDR1 and CDR2 (germline): ENHRY, SYGVKD. The CDR3 is 14 residues long. This CDR3 is CAIRGAGVQETQYF. In nucleotides, the CDR3 is TGTGCCATCAGAGGAGCGGGGGTACAAGAGACCCAGTACTTC.

This chain uses TRBV2 with TRBJ1-6; 7 nucleotides align to TRBD1. CDR3 length: 13 amino acids. From germline, CDR1 is SNHLY and CDR2 FYNNEI. Losses at the gene ends were 5 bases for V and 6 bases for J; bases not matched to a gene: 1. Written as DNA, the CDR3 is TGTGCCAGCAGTTACAGGGGTAATTCACCCCTCCACTTT. It specifies CASSYRGNSPLHF.

The chain joins TRBV2 to TRBJ1-1; a weak D match, TRBD1 (5 bases). The CDR3 sequence is 11 residues long. V gave up 7 bases and J gave up 7 bases, with 10 bases separating them. The germline V gene encodes CDR1 SNHLY and CDR2 FYNNEI. The CDR3, as DNA: TGTGCCAGCACCCGACAGTATGAAGCTTTCTTT. It specifies CASTRQYEAFF.

The rearrangement joins TRBV6-6 to TRBJ2-7; possibly TRBD2 for D (6 bases). V lost 6 bases and J lost 3, with 15 bases in between. Germline V lookup: CDR1 MNHNY, CDR2 SVGAGI (reference sequence). The CDR3 has 14 residues. The CDR3 protein is CASRDMTSNYEQYF. In DNA form, the CDR3 reads TGTGCCAGCAGAGACATGACTAGTAACTACGAGCAGTACTTC.

The rearrangement uses TRBV5-8 and TRBJ1-5; D might be TRBD1 (5 bases). The CDR3 extends over 13 amino acids. V was cut by 1 base and J by 4 bases, with 6 bases left in between. Per the germline V gene, CDR1 is SGHTS and CDR2 is YDEGEE. The CDR3 DNA reads as TGTGCCAGCAGCTTGCACAGGAATCAGCCCCAGCATTTT. Translation gives CASSLHRNQPQHF.

On this clone: The sample has other DNA sequences that encode this CDR3 too. This chain connects TRBV7-6 to TRBJ1-2, with 7 nucleotides matching TRBD1. V lost 4 bases to trimming and J lost 4 bases; unmatched junction nucleotides: 9. The germline gives CDR1 SGHVS, CDR2 FNYEAQ. This CDR3 spans 15 amino acids. The CDR3, as DNA: TGTGCCAGCAGCTCGGGACGGCCAGGGGGCTATGGCTACACCTTC. Translating gives CASSSGRPGGYGYTF.

The rearrangement uses TRBV2 and TRBJ1-1; 8 bases map to TRBD1. With V trimmed by 4 bases and J by 1 base, 5 bases remained unmatched. In germline, CDR1 is SNHLY, CDR2 FYNNEI. This CDR3 has 15 residues. The CDR3 spells CASSGQGNPNTEAFF. CDR3 in DNA: TGTGCCAGCAGTGGACAGGGGAACCCGAACACTGAAGCTTTCTTT.

The rearrangement uses TRBV6-1 and TRBJ2-1; maybe TRBD2 (5 bases). Germline CDR1 MNHNS, CDR2 SASEGT. V was cut by 3 bases and J by 2 bases, with 14 bases left in between. This CDR3 region has 16 residues. In DNA form, the CDR3 reads TGTGCCAGCAGTGAGGAGGACTCTTTTCCCTACAATGAGCAGTTCTTC. The encoded protein is CASSEEDSFPYNEQFF.

The chain combines TRBV7-3 with TRBJ2-3; 10 bases agree with TRBD2. J lost 3 bases, V lost 5 bases, and 5 bases had no gene match. The germline gives CDR1 SGHTA, CDR2 FQGTGA. The CDR3 has 15 residues. CDR3 residues: CASSLAGEVTDTQYF. The CDR3 DNA sequence: TGTGCCAGCAGCCTAGCGGGGGAGGTAACAGATACGCAGTATTTT.

Details on this clone: This same CDR3 is encoded by further DNA sequences in the sample. The chain uses TRBV20-1 and TRBJ2-1; D remains unclear. Deletions cut 3 bases from V and 0 bases from J, with 6 bases between. This CDR3 has 13 residues. Germline CDR1 is DFQATT and CDR2 is SNEGSKA (reference sequence). The CDR3 reads CSASGSSYNEQFF. CDR3 bases: TGCAGTGCTAGTGGCAGCTCCTACAATGAGCAGTTCTTC.

The chain recombines TRBV18 with TRBJ2-5, with TRBD1 as a possible D gene (5 bases). The ends were cut back, 4 bases at V and 5 bases at J, with 14 bases in the middle. CDR1 KGHSH and CDR2 LQKENI come from the germline V gene. The CDR3 consists of 14 residues. CDR3 region: CASSQSQGEETQYF. For the CDR3, the DNA is TGTGCCAGCTCACAGTCCCAGGGCGAGGAGACCCAGTACTTC.

This chain uses TRBV2 with TRBJ1-3, with a tentative D call TRBD1 (5 bases). Trimming cost V 6 bases and J 0 bases, with 12 bases left between them. The CDR3 loop spans 15 amino acids. CDR1 and CDR2 (germline): SNHLY, FYNNEI. The CDR3 coding sequence is TGTGCCAGCAGCGTAGACAGCAACTCTGGAAACACCATATATTTT. Amino acids: CASSVDSNSGNTIYF. Filled out from reference TRBV2 and TRBJ1-3, the complete variable domain reads EPEVTQTPSHQVTQMGQEVILRCVPISNHLYFYWYRQILGQKVEFLVSFYNNEISEKSEIFDDQFSVERPDGSNFTLKIRSTKLEDSAMYFCASSVDSNSGNTIYFGEGSWLTVV.

This chain connects TRBV4-2 to TRBJ2-3, with D possibly matching TRBD1 (5 bases). CDR3 length equals 14 residues. With 1 base removed from V and 6 bases from J, the gap between germline ends came to 11 bases. Per germline, CDR1 LGHNA and CDR2 YNFKEQ. In nucleotides, the CDR3 is TGTGCCAGCAGCCAAGGACGAAGGGGTGATACGCAGTATTTT. This translates into CASSQGRRGDTQYF.